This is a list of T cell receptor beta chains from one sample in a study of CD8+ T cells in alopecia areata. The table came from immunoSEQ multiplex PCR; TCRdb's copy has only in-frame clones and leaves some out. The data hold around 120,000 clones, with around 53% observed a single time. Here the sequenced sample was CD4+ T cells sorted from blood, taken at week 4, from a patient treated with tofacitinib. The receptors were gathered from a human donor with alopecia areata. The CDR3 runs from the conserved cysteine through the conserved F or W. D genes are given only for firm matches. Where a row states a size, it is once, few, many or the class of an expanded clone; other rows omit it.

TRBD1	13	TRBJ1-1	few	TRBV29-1	CSARRQGNTEAFF	TGCAGCGCCCGGCGACAGGGAAACACTGAAGCTTTCTTT
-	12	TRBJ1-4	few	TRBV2	CASGPTNEKLFF	TGTGCCAGCGGGCCAACTAATGAAAAACTGTTTTTT
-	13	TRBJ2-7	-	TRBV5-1	CASSFGGYYEQYF	TGCGCCAGCAGCTTCGGGGGATACTACGAGCAGTACTTC
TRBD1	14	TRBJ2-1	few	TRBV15	CATSGTVTLDEQFF	TGTGCCACCAGCGGGACAGTAACTCTCGATGAGCAGTTCTTC
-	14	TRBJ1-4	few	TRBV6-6	CASSYGRLAEKLFF	TGTGCCAGCAGTTACGGACGGTTGGCTGAAAAACTGTTTTTT
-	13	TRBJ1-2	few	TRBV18	CASSPSRNYGYTF	TGTGCCAGCTCACCAAGTCGTAACTATGGCTACACCTTC
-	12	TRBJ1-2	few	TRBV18	CASSPGLHGYTF	TGTGCCAGCTCACCAGGGTTGCATGGCTACACCTTC
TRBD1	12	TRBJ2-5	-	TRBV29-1	CSVRQGQETQYF	TGCAGCGTTCGACAGGGACAAGAGACCCAGTACTTC
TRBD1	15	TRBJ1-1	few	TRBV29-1	CSAAPGTDINTEAFF	TGCAGCGCCGCTCCCGGGACAGACATAAACACTGAAGCTTTCTTT
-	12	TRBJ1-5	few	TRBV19	CASSLLDQPQHF	TGTGCCAGTAGTTTGCTAGATCAGCCCCAGCATTTT
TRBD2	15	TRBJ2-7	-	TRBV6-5	CASSSPSGTSYEQYF	TGTGCCAGCAGCTCCCCGAGCGGGACCTCCTACGAGCAGTACTTC
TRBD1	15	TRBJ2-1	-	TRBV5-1	CASSIGQGATNEQFF	TGCGCCAGCAGTATTGGACAGGGGGCTACAAATGAGCAGTTCTTC
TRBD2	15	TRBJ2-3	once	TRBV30	CAWSLQSGGTDTQYF	TGTGCCTGGAGTCTTCAAAGCGGGGGCACAGATACGCAGTATTTT
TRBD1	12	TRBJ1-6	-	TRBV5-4	CASSTGTEDLHF	TGTGCCAGCAGTACCGGGACAGAAGACCTCCACTTT
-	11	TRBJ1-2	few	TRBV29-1	CSVDSGHGYTF	TGCAGCGTTGACTCAGGCCATGGCTACACCTTC
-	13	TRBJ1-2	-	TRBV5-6	CASSLDLQYGYTF	TGTGCCAGCAGCTTGGACCTCCAATATGGCTACACCTTC
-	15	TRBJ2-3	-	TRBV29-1	CSVEMTVLVTDTQYF	TGCAGCGTTGAAATGACCGTTTTGGTCACAGATACGCAGTATTTT
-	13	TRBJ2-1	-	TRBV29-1	CSVSRRLNHEQFF	TGCAGCGTTTCACGTAGACTAAACCATGAGCAGTTCTTC
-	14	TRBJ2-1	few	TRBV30	CAWRGRAGYNEQFF	TGTGCCTGGAGGGGCCGGGCGGGTTACAATGAGCAGTTCTTC
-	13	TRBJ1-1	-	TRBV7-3	CASSQERRSEAFF	TGTGCCAGCAGCCAAGAACGGAGGTCTGAAGCTTTCTTT
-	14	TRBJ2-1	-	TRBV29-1	CSVDRERFGNEQFF	TGCAGCGTTGACCGGGAGCGATTTGGGAATGAGCAGTTCTTC
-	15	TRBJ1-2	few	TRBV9	CASSVSGGDAYGYTF	TGTGCCAGCAGCGTAAGTGGGGGAGATGCCTATGGCTACACCTTC
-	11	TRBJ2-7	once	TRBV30	CAWTRAAEQYF	TGTGCCTGGACCAGGGCGGCCGAGCAGTACTTC
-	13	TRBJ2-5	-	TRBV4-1	CASSLMEQETQYF	TGCGCCAGCAGCTTAATGGAACAAGAGACCCAGTACTTC
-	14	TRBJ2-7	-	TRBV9	CASSRAPRGDEQYF	TGTGCCAGCAGCCGCGCCCCCCGGGGCGACGAGCAGTACTTC
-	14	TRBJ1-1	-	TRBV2	CASSRQTTNSEAFF	TGTGCCAGCAGCCGACAGACAACTAATTCAGAAGCTTTCTTT
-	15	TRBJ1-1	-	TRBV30	CASNRLHTLNTEAFF	TGTGCCTCAAACAGGTTGCACACCCTGAACACTGAAGCTTTCTTT
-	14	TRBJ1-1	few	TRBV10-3	CATSIGGGNTEAFF	TGTGCCACCTCGATAGGGGGGGGGAACACTGAAGCTTTCTTT
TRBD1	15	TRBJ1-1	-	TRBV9	CASSAGQGSRTEAFF	TGTGCCAGCAGCGCCGGACAGGGATCTCGCACTGAAGCTTTCTTT
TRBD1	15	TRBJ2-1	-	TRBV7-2	CASSLEQGAHNEQFF	TGTGCCAGCAGCTTAGAGCAGGGGGCTCACAATGAGCAGTTCTTC
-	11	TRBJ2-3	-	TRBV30	CAWESTDTQYF	TGTGCCTGGGAAAGCACAGATACGCAGTATTTT
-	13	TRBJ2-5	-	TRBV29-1	CSASGRLGETQYF	TGCAGCGCCTCAGGGCGTCTGGGAGAGACCCAGTACTTC
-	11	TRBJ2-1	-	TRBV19	CATRGYNEQFF	TGTGCCACCCGTGGCTACAATGAGCAGTTCTTC
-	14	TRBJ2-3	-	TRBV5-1	CASSLSAITDTQYF	TGCGCCAGCAGCCTGTCGGCCATAACAGATACGCAGTATTTT
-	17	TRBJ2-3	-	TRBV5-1	CASSFGVSTHGPDTQYF	TGCGCCAGCAGCTTCGGGGTATCCACACACGGACCGGATACGCAGTATTTT
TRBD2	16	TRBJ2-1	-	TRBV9	CASSAQGLAGGRGQFF	TGTGCCAGCAGCGCTCAGGGACTAGCGGGAGGGCGCGGGCAGTTCTTC
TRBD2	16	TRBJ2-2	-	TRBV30	CAWSFGLAGGTGELFF	TGTGCCTGGAGTTTCGGACTAGCGGGAGGCACCGGGGAGCTGTTTTTT
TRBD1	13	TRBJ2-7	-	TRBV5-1	CASRMQGAYEQYF	TGCGCCAGCAGAATGCAGGGGGCCTACGAGCAGTACTTC
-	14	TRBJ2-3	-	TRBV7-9	CASRPGTHEDTQYF	TGTGCCAGCAGGCCCGGGACACACGAAGATACGCAGTATTTT
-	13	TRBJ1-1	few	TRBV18	CASSRGQNTEAFF	TGTGCCAGCTCACGGGGGCAGAACACTGAAGCTTTCTTT
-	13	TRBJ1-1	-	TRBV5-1	CASSLDRVTEAFF	TGCGCCAGCAGCTTGGACAGGGTGACTGAAGCTTTCTTT
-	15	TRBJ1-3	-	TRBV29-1	CSVESATKSGNTIYF	TGCAGCGTTGAGTCTGCCACCAAATCTGGAAACACCATATATTTT
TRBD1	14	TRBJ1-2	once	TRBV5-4	CASRLTGGRTGYTF	TGTGCCAGCAGACTAACAGGGGGGAGAACGGGCTACACCTTC
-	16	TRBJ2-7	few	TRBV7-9	CASSLGVQDYSYEQYF	TGTGCCAGCAGCTTGGGGGTACAGGACTACTCCTACGAGCAGTACTTC
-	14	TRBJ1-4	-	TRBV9	CASSEGTNNEKLFF	TGTGCCAGCAGCGAAGGGACCAATAATGAAAAACTGTTTTTT
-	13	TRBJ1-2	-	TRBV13	CASSHRRDYGYTF	TGTGCCAGCAGCCACCGACGGGACTATGGCTACACCTTC